This entry features one TCR beta chain sequence. The record originates from a study of blood T cell repertoires in COVID-19. Clinical history as reported by participants underpinned cohort assignment. Profiled with immunoSEQ multiplex PCR; TCRdb holds only in-frame clones, not every one. This table has 300,000 to 350,000 clones, 80% to 90% appearing once. Germline assignment: CDR1 MNHNS and CDR2 SASEGT. This CDR3 spans 16 amino acids. Between the trimmed V and J ends, which lost 0 bases and 1 base, there was a span of 12 bases. The sequence was obtained from a young man who had recovered from COVID-19. Material: PBMCs or T cells enriched from blood (not recorded which). The chain couples TRBV6-1 to TRBJ1-1; D unclear. CDR3 sequence reads: CASSEARGWGNTEAFF. The DNA for the CDR3 is TGTGCCAGCAGTGAAGCCCGGGGATGGGGGAACACTGAAGCTTTCTTT.